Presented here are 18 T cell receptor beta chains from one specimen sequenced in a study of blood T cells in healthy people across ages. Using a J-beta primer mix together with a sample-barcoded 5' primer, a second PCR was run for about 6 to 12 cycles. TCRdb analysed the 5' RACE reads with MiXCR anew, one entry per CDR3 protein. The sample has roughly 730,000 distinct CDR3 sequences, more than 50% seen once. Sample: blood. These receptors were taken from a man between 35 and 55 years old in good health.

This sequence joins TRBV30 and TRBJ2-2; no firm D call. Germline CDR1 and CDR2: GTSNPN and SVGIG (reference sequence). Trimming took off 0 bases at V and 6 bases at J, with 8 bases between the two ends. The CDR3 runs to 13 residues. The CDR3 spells CAWSVLGPGELFF. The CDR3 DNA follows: TGTGCCTGGAGTGTTCTAGGGCCCGGGGAGCTGTTTTTT.

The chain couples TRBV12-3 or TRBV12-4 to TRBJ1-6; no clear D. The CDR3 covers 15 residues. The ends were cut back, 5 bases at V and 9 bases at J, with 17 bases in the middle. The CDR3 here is CASSDPRTSGSPLHF. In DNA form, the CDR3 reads TGTGCCAGCAGTGACCCTCGGACCTCGGGTTCACCCCTCCACTTT.

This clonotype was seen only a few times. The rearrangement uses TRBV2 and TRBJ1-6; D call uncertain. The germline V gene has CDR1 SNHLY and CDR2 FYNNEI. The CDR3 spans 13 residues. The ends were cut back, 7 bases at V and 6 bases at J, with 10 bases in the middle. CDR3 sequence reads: CASIQLFNSPLHF. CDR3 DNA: TGTGCCAGCATACAACTTTTTAATTCACCCCTCCACTTT.

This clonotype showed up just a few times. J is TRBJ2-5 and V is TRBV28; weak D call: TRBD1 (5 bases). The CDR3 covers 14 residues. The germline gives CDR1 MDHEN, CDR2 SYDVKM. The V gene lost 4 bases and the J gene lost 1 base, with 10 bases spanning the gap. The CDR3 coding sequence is TGTGCCAGCAGTTGGGCAGACAGCCAAGAGACCCAGTACTTC. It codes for CASSWADSQETQYF.

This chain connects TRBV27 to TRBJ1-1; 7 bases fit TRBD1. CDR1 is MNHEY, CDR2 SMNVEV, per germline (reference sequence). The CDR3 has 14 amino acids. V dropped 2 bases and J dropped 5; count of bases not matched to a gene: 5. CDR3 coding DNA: TGTGCCAGCAGTTTACAGGGGGAGGAGACTGAAGCTTTCTTT. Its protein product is CASSLQGEETEAFF.

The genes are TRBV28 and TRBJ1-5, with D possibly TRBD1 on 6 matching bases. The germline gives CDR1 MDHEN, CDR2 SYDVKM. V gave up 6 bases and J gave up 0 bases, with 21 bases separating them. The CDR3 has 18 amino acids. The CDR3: CASSHPITGRYSNQPQHF. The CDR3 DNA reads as TGTGCCAGCAGCCACCCCATAACAGGGAGATATAGCAATCAGCCCCAGCATTTT.

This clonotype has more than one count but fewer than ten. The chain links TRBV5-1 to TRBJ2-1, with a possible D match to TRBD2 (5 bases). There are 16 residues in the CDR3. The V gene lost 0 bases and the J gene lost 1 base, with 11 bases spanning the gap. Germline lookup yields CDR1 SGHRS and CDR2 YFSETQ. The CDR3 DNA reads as TGCGCCAGCAGCTTGGACGGCGGACTTTCCTACAATGAGCAGTTCTTC. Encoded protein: CASSLDGGLSYNEQFF.

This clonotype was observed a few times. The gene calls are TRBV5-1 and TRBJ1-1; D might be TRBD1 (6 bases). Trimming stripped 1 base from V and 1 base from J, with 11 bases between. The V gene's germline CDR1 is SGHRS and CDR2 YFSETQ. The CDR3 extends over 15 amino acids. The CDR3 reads CASSLFGQQNTEAFF. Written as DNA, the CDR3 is TGCGCCAGCAGCTTGTTCGGACAGCAGAACACTGAAGCTTTCTTT.

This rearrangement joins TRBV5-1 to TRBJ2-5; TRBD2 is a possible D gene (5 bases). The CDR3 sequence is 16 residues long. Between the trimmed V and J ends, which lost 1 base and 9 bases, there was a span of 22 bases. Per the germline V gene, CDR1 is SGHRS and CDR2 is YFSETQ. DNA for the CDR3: TGCGCCAGCAGCTTGTTCCGGGAAGGAGGAACCGTTGCCCAGTACTTC. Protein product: CASSLFREGGTVAQYF.

The CDR3 DNA reads TGTGCCAGCAGTGAAAGATTCGAAGAGACCCAGTACTTC. This sequence encodes CASSERFEETQYF. The chain recombines TRBV2 with TRBJ2-5; no reliable D call. Germline-derived CDR1 and CDR2 are SNHLY and FYNNEI. The CDR3 totals 13 residues. Trimming removed 2 bases from V and 3 bases from J, with 7 bases in between.

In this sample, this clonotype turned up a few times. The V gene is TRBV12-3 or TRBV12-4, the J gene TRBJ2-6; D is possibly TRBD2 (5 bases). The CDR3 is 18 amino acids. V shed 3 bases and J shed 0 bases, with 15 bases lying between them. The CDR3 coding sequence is TGTGCCAGCAGTTTTTTCCCGGGATTAAGCTCTGGGGCCAACGTCCTGACTTTC. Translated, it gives CASSFFPGLSSGANVLTF.

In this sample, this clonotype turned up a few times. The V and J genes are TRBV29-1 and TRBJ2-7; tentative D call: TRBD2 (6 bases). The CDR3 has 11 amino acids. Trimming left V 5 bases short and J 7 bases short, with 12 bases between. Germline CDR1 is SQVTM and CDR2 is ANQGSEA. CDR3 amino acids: CSVRSGGEQYF. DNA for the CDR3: TGCAGCGTTAGGAGCGGAGGGGAGCAGTACTTC.

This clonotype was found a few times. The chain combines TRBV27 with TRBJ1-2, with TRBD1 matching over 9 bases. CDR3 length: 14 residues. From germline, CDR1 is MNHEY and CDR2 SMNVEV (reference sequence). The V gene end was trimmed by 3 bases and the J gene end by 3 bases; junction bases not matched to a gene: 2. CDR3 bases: TGTGCCAGCAGTTTTACAGGGGGCGACTATGGCTACACCTTC. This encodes CASSFTGGDYGYTF.

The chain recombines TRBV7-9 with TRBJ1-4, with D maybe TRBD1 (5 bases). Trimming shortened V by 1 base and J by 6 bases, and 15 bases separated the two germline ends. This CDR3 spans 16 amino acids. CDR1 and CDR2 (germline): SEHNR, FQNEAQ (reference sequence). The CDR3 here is CASSLEPGLQDEKLFF. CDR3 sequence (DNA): TGTGCCAGCAGCTTAGAACCAGGGCTACAGGATGAAAAACTGTTTTTT.

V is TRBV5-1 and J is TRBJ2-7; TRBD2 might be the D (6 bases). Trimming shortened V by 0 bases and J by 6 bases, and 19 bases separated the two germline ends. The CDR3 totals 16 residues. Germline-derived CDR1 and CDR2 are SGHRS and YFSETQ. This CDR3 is CASSLGGGKPEGEQYF. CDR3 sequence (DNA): TGCGCCAGCAGCTTGGGGGGCGGGAAACCCGAAGGCGAGCAGTACTTC.

The CDR3 DNA sequence: TGCGCCAGCAGCCGTTTCAGCGGGATGGGCACAGATACGCAGTATTTT. Amino acid sequence: CASSRFSGMGTDTQYF. This rearrangement joins TRBV4-3 to TRBJ2-3; 7 nucleotides line up with TRBD2. Trimming cost V 4 bases and J 1 base; bases outside gene matches: 8. The length of the CDR3 is 16 residues. Germline CDR1 reads LGHNA; CDR2 reads YSLEER.

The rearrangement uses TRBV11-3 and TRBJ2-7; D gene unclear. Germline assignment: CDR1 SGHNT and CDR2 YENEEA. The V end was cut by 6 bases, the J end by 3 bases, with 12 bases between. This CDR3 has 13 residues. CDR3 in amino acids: CASSPNSYYEQYF. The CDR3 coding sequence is TGTGCCAGCAGTCCAAACAGTTACTACGAGCAGTACTTC.

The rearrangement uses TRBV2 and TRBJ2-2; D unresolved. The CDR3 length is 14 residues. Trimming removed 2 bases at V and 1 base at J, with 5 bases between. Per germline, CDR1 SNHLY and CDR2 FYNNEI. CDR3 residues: CASSEMGNTGELFF. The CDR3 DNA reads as TGTGCCAGCAGTGAAATGGGGAACACCGGGGAGCTGTTTTTT.